The present T cell receptor beta chain was sequenced within a study of blood T cell repertoires in COVID-19. Study-level information: The origin of the acute and convalescent COVID-19 samples was the United States, Italy and Spain.

The method was immunoSEQ multiplex PCR; TCRdb's version includes in-frame clones alone and lacks a portion of them. The table has 150,000 to 200,000 clones, 85% to 90% seen once. Germline CDR1 reads SGHRS; CDR2 reads YFSETQ. Trimming cost V 0 bases and J 0 bases, with 7 bases left between them. The length of the CDR3 is 14 residues. The TCR was taken from a woman in her fifties or sixties who had recovered from COVID-19. Source material: PBMCs or T cells enriched from blood (not recorded which). The V and J genes are TRBV5-1 and TRBJ2-7; D is possibly TRBD1 (6 bases). The CDR3, as DNA: TGCGCCAGCAGCTTGGGGACAGCCTCCTACGAGCAGTACTTC. It encodes CASSLGTASYEQYF. The full variable domain, with the rest looked up from reference TRBV5-1 and TRBJ2-7, is KAGVTQTPRYLIKTRGQQVTLSCSPISGHRSVSWYQQTPGQGLQFLFEYFSETQRNKGNFPGRFSGRQFSNSRSEMNVSTLELGDSALYLCASSLGTASYEQYFGPGTRLTVT.